These 8 T cell receptor beta chains were all obtained from the same sample, sequenced in a study of blood T cells in healthy people across ages. A second PCR of about 6 to 12 cycles used a sample-barcoded 5' primer and a J-beta primer mix. TCRdb fed the 5' RACE reads into MiXCR, producing one record per CDR3 protein. This sample carries fewer than 950,000 distinct CDR3 sequences, about 37% of them seen once, and the ten largest clones take 10% to 15%. The sequencing input was blood. These receptors were collected from a man aged 18 to 30 in good health.

The chain recombines TRBV4-3 with TRBJ1-6, with D unresolved. The ends were cut back, 0 bases at V and 6 bases at J, with 6 bases in the middle. This CDR3 has 14 residues. The germline gives CDR1 LGHNA, CDR2 YSLEER. The DNA of the CDR3 is TGCGCCAGCAGCCAAGATGAGGGTAATTCACCCCTCCACTTT. Its protein product is CASSQDEGNSPLHF.

For this clonotype: Its ends do not fully match the called genes, so a read error is possible. V and J are TRBV25-1 and TRBJ1-5; D ambiguous. Looked up from germline, CDR1 is MGHDK and CDR2 is SYGVNS. The CDR3 has 14 residues. CDR3 bases: TGTGCCATCAGTACAAGGACGCACAATCAGCCCCAGCATTTT. Translated, it gives CAISTRTHNQPQHF.

This clonotype has more than one count but fewer than ten. This sequence joins TRBV6-5 and TRBJ1-5; no firm D call. Trimming left V 2 bases short and J 0 bases short, with 11 bases between. Germline V lookup: CDR1 MNHEY, CDR2 SVGAGI. The CDR3 sequence is 16 residues long. The CDR3 loop reads CASSYKAGLSNQPQHF. CDR3 DNA sequence: TGTGCCAGCAGTTACAAGGCAGGACTTAGCAATCAGCCCCAGCATTTT.

This clonotype was counted a single time. The rearrangement links TRBV11-1 to TRBJ2-3, with 8 bases identical to TRBD2. Looked up from germline, CDR1 is SGHAT and CDR2 is FQDESV (reference sequence). There are 17 residues in the CDR3. V lost 4 bases to trimming and J lost 4 bases; unmatched junction nucleotides: 13. The CDR3 here is CASSSSGSTRGPDTQYF. In DNA form, the CDR3 reads TGTGCCAGCAGCTCTAGCGGGTCGACGCGGGGCCCAGATACGCAGTATTTT.

The table lists this clonotype with a few counts. The J gene is TRBJ2-7, the V gene TRBV6-2 or TRBV6-3, with no clear D. V was trimmed by 6 bases and J by 7 bases, leaving 16 bases between them. This CDR3 has 13 amino acids. Germline V gene sequence: CDR1 MNHEY, CDR2 SVGEGT. The CDR3 loop is CASSTRTYNEQYF. The CDR3 DNA reads TGTGCCAGCAGCACTCGAACGTACAATGAGCAGTACTTC.

To note about this clonotype: A much larger clone differs by one base, so this may be a read error. The V gene is TRBV20-1, the J gene TRBJ2-3; either TRBD1 or TRBD2 may supply D (6 bases each). Looked up from germline, CDR1 is DFQATT and CDR2 is SNEGSKA (reference sequence). V was shortened by 0 bases and J by 4 bases, with 14 bases between the two germline ends. This CDR3 has 15 residues. The CDR3 protein is CSARDTGRIPDTQYF. The CDR3 DNA reads as TGCAGTGCTAGAGATACAGGGAGGATTCCAGATACGCAGTATTTT.

The rearrangement joins TRBV10-2 to TRBJ1-5; D unresolved. This CDR3 has 17 residues. Germline V gene data show CDR1 as WSHSY and CDR2 as SAAADI. V was pared by 6 bases and J by 5 bases, with 23 bases between. This CDR3 reads CASRENEDVDIYQPQHF. The CDR3 DNA follows: TGCGCCAGCAGGGAAAACGAAGATGTAGACATCTATCAGCCCCAGCATTTT.

The CDR3, as DNA: TGTGCCATCAGCAGGGACAACTACGAGCAGTACTTC. Translated: CAISRDNYEQYF. This sequence joins TRBV10-3 and TRBJ2-7; D is perhaps TRBD1 (6 bases). The ends were cut back, 6 bases at V and 3 bases at J, with 9 bases in the middle. Germline V CDR1 and CDR2: ENHRY, SYGVKD. The CDR3 sequence is 12 residues long.